The T cell receptor (beta chain) described here comes from a study of blood T cell repertoires in COVID-19. For the study at large: Donors in the United States, Italy and Spain gave samples during acute or convalescent COVID-19.

The CDR3 covers 15 residues. V was pared by 0 bases and J by 8 bases, with 13 bases between. Germline V gene sequence: CDR1 LGHNA, CDR2 YSLEER. This clone was counted between two and nine times. Produced via immunoSEQ multiplex PCR; TCRdb's table is partial and in-frame only. The data show 150,000 to 200,000 clones, with about four fifths seen just once and nearly 6% held by the top ten. The chain is built from TRBV4-3 and TRBJ2-2, with D tentatively TRBD2 (6 bases). What was sequenced was peripheral blood. The origin of this receptor is a woman in her thirties or forties with COVID-19, enrolled during active disease. CDR3 nucleotides: TGCGCCAGCAGCCAAGAAGGAGGGGCAATAGGGGAGCTGTTTTTT. Translated: CASSQEGGAIGELFF.